Listed below are T cell receptor beta chains from one sample, sequenced in a study of shared T cell receptors in the human thymus. TCRdb's copy holds only in-frame clones and misses some; the assay was immunoSEQ multiplex PCR. The sample carries roughly 68,000 clones, roughly 96% recorded once. Sequenced material: thymocytes. The receptors stem from a human donor. Both conserved end residues are trimmed from each CDR3.

TRBV15 | ATSTPWNTEAF
TRBV5-1 | ASSRDSPYEQY
TRBV7-2 | ASSLLTGGPEAF
TRBV7-2 | ASSPRTSPTTSYNEQF
TRBV15 | ATSRAGGESGRVTEAF
TRBV10-3 | AITPTDSLYGYT
TRBV6-1 | ASRKGGGQPQH
TRBV6-1 | ASRERGAF
TRBV6-6 | ASSYSPGLDYEQY
TRBV27 | ASTRGYT
TRBV4-3 | ASSQGGPQEEKLF
TRBV14 | ASSRGGTMMDQETQY
TRBV28 | ASSFTTGSAGELF
TRBV11-2 | ASSLGGRQQETQY
TRBV11-1 | ASSLLDKRNSPLH
TRBV7-2 | ASSLLGGGTYEQY
TRBV27 | ASSYYTGELF
TRBV4-3 | ASSQDFSRGATDTQY
TRBV7-3 | ASSLTGYGYSRGTGRALNTEAF
TRBV27 | ASSGGSSGNTIY
TRBV19 | ASSTPAQAAKLF
TRBV7-3 | ASSLNQGSYNEQF
TRBV6-4 | ASSRGGGPLNTGELF